Following are 13 T cell receptor beta chains from one sample sequenced in a study of spatial heterogeneity in lung cancer. Stated time point: blood at routine non-recurrence follow-up after resection. TCRdb independently ran MiXCR on the 5' RACE reads; one entry per CDR3 protein. Of roughly 110,000 distinct CDR3 sequences in the sample, 11% were seen once. Sequenced here: PBMCs, sampled at follow-up. These receptor sequences come from a female donor with early-stage non-small cell lung cancer.

This clonotype was seen more than once but under ten times. The rearrangement links TRBV28 to TRBJ1-6; D gene ambiguous. This CDR3 comprises 12 residues. The germline CDR1 and CDR2 sequences are MDHEN and SYDVKM. The V and J ends lost 5 bases and 12 bases respectively, with 11 bases between them. In DNA form, the CDR3 reads TGTGCCAGCAGTCCCCCAGATCGACCCCTCCACTTT. Translating gives CASSPPDRPLHF.

This clonotype appeared a few times. The V and J genes are TRBV18 and TRBJ1-1; TRBD1 agrees at 7 bases. Germline V gives CDR1 KGHSH, CDR2 LQKENI. V was clipped by 1 base and J by 4 bases; unmatched bases: 6. The CDR3 sequence is 15 residues long. CDR3 in DNA: TGTGCCAGCTCACCACAGTCGACAGGGCTCACTGAAGCTTTCTTT. Translation gives CASSPQSTGLTEAFF.

The genes are TRBV30 and TRBJ2-1; 8 bases line up with TRBD2. The CDR3 is made up of 15 amino acids. Germline V CDR1 and CDR2: GTSNPN, SVGIG (reference sequence). With V trimmed by 2 bases and J by 2 bases, 5 bases remained unmatched. In DNA, the CDR3 is TGTGCCTGGAGTTTAGCGGGACGTACCTACAATGAGCAGTTCTTC. Protein product: CAWSLAGRTYNEQFF.

This clonotype was observed a few times. The rearrangement links TRBV3-1 to TRBJ2-5; D call uncertain. Per the germline V gene, CDR1 is LGHDT and CDR2 is YNNKEL (reference sequence). Deletions cut 1 base from V and 3 bases from J, with 15 bases between. The CDR3 has 16 residues. CDR3 protein: CASSQVRISRKETQYF. The CDR3 region has the DNA TGTGCCAGCAGCCAAGTAAGGATTAGTAGGAAAGAGACCCAGTACTTC.

This clonotype was picked up a small number of times. The chain employs TRBV12-3 or TRBV12-4 and TRBJ2-1; the D gene could be TRBD1 or TRBD2 (5 bases each). This CDR3 is 17 amino acids long. Trimming removed 3 bases from V and 6 bases from J, with 21 bases in between. This chain's CDR3 is CASSFPRVQTGRNEQFF. The CDR3 DNA follows: TGTGCCAGCAGTTTCCCTCGGGTGCAAACGGGACGCAATGAGCAGTTCTTC.

The table lists this clonotype with a few counts. This chain joins TRBV5-1 and TRBJ2-1; D assignment may be TRBD1 or TRBD2 (5 bases each). The CDR3 is 15 residues long. V was clipped by 2 bases and J by 3 bases, with 12 bases between them. CDR1 SGHRS and CDR2 YFSETQ come from the germline V gene. CDR3 amino acids: CASSFRRGLYNEQFF. The CDR3 nucleotides read TGCGCCAGCAGCTTCCGACGGGGCCTCTACAATGAGCAGTTCTTC.

This clonotype was seen once. The chain uses TRBV5-1 and TRBJ2-3, with 9 positions matching TRBD2. V dropped 4 bases and J dropped 0; count of bases not matched to a gene: 6. Germline V gene data show CDR1 as SGHRS and CDR2 as YFSETQ. This CDR3 contains 16 residues. The CDR3 coding sequence is TGCGCCAGCAGCCCCCCGACTAGCGGTAGCACAGATACGCAGTATTTT. Its translation is CASSPPTSGSTDTQYF.

The chain recombines TRBV5-1 with TRBJ2-7, with D uncertain. The CDR3 length is 14 residues. V lost 2 bases to trimming and J lost 2 bases, with 11 bases between them. Germline CDR1 SGHRS, CDR2 YFSETQ. The CDR3 reads CASSLSLGPYEQYV. The CDR3 DNA sequence: TGCGCCAGCAGCTTAAGTCTAGGCCCCTACGAGCAGTACGTC.

This clonotype was observed at least ten times. The CDR3 DNA follows: TGTGCCAGCAGTCAAGGGATCGGACACTATGGCTACACCTTC. Amino acid sequence: CASSQGIGHYGYTF. This sequence joins TRBV27 and TRBJ1-2, with D hard to call. CDR1 and CDR2 from the germline V gene are MNHEY and SMNVEV (reference sequence). CDR3 length: 14 amino acids. Trimming removed 5 bases from V and 3 bases from J, with 13 bases in between.

This clonotype was seen a few times. CDR3 protein: CASSPLGQGGSETQYF. The CDR3 DNA reads as TGTGCCAGCAGCCCCCTCGGACAGGGAGGATCGGAGACCCAGTACTTC. This rearrangement joins TRBV5-4 to TRBJ2-5, with 8 bases fitting TRBD1. The CDR3 spans 16 residues. Trimming at V came to 4 bases and at J to 5 bases, leaving 13 bases not matched to a gene. Germline V CDR1 and CDR2: SGHNT, YYREEE (reference sequence).

This clonotype has a handful of counts. The J gene is TRBJ2-5, the V gene TRBV5-5; D is unclear. Trimming pared 5 bases from V and 4 bases from J, leaving 9 bases between. This CDR3 comprises 12 residues. Germline V gives CDR1 SGHKS, CDR2 YYEKEE (reference sequence). Written as DNA, the CDR3 is TGTGCCAGCAGGGTTGTTTTAGAGACCCAGTACTTC. Translation: CASRVVLETQYF.

DNA of the CDR3: TGTGCCATAGAGATCAGCTCTGGAAACACCATATATTTT. It yields the protein CAIEISSGNTIYF. The rearrangement joins TRBV12-3 or TRBV12-4 to TRBJ1-3; D remains ambiguous. V was pared by 10 bases and J by 0 bases, with 10 bases between. The CDR3 loop spans 13 amino acids.

The chain employs TRBV7-8 and TRBJ1-5; unclear D gene. Germline V gives CDR1 SGHVS, CDR2 FQNEAQ. The CDR3 covers 14 residues. The V end was cut by 0 bases, the J end by 7 bases, with 10 bases between. CDR3 coding DNA: TGTGCCAGCAGCTTAGCCAGCGCCCTGCAGCCCCAGCATTTT. This codes for CASSLASALQPQHF.